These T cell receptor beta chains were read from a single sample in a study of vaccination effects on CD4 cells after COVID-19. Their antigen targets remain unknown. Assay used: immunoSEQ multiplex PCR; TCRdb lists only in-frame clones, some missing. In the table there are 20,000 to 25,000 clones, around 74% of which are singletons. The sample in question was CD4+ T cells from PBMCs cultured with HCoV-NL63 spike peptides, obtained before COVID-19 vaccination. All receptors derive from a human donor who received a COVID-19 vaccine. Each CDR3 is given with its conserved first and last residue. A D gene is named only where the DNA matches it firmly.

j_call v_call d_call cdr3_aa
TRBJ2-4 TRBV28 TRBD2 CASLTSGGGKNIQYF
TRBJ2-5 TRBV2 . CASSVPGTVKQGQYF
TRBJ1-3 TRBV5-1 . CASSGDSGNTIYF
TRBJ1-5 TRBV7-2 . CASSLRFYTGNSNQPQHF
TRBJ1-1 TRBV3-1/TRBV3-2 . CASSPGRVWNTEAFF
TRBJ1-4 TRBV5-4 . CASSFSGGTNEKLFF
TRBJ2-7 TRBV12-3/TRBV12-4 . CASSLSLSYEQYF
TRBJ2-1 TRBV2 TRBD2 CASNLLGLAMGEQFF
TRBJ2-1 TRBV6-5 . CASSRNRGEQFF
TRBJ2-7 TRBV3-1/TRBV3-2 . CASSQGYEQYF
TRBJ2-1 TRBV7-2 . CASSPTSTSDAYNEQFF
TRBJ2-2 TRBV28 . CAVAGPNTGELFF
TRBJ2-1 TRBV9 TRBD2 CASSVGSGGYNEQFF
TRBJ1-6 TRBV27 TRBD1 CASSVGTGRQNSPLHF
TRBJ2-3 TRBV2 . CASGWGTDTQYF
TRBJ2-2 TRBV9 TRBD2 CASSPRRGAGGPPTGELFF
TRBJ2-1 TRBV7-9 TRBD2 CASSLGLAVDEQFF
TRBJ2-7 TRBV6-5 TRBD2 CASRLAGGTYEQYF
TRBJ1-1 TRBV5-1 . CASSSIARNTEAFF
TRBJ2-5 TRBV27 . CASNRTRRTNETQYF
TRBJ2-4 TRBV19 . CASSMPLLAKNIQYF
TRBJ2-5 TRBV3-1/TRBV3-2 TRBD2 CASSQERLAGVETQYF
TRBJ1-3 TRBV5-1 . CASSFGDTGGNTIYF
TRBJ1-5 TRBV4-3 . CASSQVMNQPQHF
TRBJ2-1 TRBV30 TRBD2 CAWSVGLAGLNEQFF
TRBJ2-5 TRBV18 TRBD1 CASSTGGQTQYF
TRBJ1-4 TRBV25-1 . CASSEWTTNEKLFF
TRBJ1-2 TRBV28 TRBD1 CASSPGQSPNYGYTF
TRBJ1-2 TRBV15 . CATSRGGARGYTF
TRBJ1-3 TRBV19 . CASTPRRDIGNTIYF
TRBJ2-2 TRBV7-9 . CASSKRANTGELFF
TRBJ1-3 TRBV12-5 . CASGFTGGSGNTIYF
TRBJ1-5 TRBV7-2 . CASSFGLPGNQPQHF
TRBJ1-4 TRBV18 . CASSPQGQSSEKLFF
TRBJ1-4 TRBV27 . CASSGRAGGEKLFF
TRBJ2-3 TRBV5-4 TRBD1 CASSPTPGQGHTDTQYF
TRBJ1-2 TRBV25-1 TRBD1 CASSPRDRERAGYTF
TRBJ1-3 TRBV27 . CASSMGRNSGNTIYF
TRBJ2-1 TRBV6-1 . CASSDGSHNEQFF
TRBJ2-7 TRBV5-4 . CASSLQVGNYEQYF
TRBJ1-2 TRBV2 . CASSLDSPKSNGYTF
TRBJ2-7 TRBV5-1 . CASSLVGQAPYEQYF
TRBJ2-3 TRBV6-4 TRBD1 CASGTGHTDTQYF
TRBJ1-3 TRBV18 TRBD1 CASSPLAPGTVSGNTIYF
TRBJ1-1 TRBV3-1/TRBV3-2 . CASSQVKGEAFF
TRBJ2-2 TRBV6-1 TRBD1 CASSEGSGTGNTGELFF
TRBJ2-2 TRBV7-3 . CASSNLAGATGELFF
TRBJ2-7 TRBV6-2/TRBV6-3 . CASTPTTGLYEQYF
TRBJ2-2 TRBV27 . CASSLLSGRTGELFF
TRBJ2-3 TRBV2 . CASSTIGGDTQYF
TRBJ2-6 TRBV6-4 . CASSDAHHSGANVLTF
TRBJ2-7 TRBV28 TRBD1 CASRSGTGDFYEQYF
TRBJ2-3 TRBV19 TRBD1 CASSPSRGRSTDTQYF
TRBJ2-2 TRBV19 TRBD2 CASSPRGGISSGELFF
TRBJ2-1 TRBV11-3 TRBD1 CASSFGQGAYNEQFF
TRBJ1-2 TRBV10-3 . CAISEADSIANYGYTF
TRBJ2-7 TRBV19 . CASGQGNEQYF
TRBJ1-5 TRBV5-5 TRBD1 CASSGQGNQPQHF